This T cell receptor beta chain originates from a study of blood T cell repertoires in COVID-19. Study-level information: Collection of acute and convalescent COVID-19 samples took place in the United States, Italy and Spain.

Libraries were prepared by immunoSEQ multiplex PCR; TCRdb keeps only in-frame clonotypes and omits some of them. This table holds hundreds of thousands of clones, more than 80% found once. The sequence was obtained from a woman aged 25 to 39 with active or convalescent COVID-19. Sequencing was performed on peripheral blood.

The CDR3 region has the DNA TGTGCCAGCAGCTTGTATAGTGGAGGGGGCTACACCTTC. Its protein product is CASSLYSGGGYTF. The gene calls are TRBV5-6 and TRBJ1-2; D is ambiguous. V was trimmed by 1 base and J by 8 bases, leaving 12 bases between them. This CDR3 comprises 13 residues. CDR1 and CDR2 (germline): SGHDT, YYEEEE.